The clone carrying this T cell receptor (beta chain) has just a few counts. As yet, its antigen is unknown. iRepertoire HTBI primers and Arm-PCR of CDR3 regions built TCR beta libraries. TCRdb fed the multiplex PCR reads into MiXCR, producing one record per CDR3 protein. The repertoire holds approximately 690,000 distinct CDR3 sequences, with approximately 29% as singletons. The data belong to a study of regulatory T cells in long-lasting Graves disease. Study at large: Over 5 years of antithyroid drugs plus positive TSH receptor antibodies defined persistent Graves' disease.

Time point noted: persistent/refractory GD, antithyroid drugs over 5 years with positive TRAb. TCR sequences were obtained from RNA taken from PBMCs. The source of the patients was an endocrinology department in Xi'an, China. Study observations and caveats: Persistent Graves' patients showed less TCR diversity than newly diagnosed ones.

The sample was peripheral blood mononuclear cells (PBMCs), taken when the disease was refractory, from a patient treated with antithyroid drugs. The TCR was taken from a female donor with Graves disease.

CDR3 sequence: CAWSPVGGELFF. DNA for the CDR3: TGTGCCTGGAGTCCTGTCGGCGGGGAGCTGTTTTTT. The chain recombines TRBV30 with TRBJ2-2, with D unclear. This CDR3 comprises 12 residues. Trimming cost V 2 bases and J 7 bases, with 8 bases left between them. CDR1 is GTSNPN, CDR2 SVGIG, per germline (reference sequence).